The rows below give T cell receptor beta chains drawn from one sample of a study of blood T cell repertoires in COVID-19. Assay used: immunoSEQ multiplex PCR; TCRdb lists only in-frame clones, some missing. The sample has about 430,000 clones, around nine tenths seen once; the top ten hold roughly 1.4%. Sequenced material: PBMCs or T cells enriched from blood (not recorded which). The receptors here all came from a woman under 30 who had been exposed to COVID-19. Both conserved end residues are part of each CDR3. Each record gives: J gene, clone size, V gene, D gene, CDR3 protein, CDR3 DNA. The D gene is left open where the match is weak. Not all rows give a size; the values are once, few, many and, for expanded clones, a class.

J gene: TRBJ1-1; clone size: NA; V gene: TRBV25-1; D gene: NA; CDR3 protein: CASSVGNTEAFF; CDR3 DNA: TGTGCCAGCAGTGTCGGGAACACTGAAGCTTTCTTT
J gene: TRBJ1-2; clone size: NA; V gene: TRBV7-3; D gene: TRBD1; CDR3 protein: CASSSPGTGVGYTF; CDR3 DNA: TGTGCCAGCAGCTCGCCCGGGACAGGGGTTGGCTACACCTTC
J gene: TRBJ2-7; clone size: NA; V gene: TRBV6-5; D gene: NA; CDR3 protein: CASRAPGAGSYEQYF; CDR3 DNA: TGTGCCAGCAGGGCGCCGGGAGCGGGTTCCTACGAGCAGTACTTC
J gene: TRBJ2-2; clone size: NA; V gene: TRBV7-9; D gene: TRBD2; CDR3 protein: CASSGASGSWELFF; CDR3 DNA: TGTGCCAGCAGCGGGGCTAGCGGGAGCTGGGAGCTGTTTTTT
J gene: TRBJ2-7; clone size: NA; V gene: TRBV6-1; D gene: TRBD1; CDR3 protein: CASSDRGPHEQYF; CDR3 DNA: TGTGCCAGCAGTGACAGGGGGCCGCACGAGCAGTACTTC
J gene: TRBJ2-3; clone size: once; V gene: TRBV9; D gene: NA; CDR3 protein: CASSPGLSFSGTDTQYF; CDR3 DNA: TGTGCCAGCAGCCCAGGACTATCCTTCTCCGGCACAGATACGCAGTATTTT
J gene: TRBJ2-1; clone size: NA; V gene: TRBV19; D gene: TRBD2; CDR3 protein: CASSTIAGSYNEQFF; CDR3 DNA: TGTGCCAGTAGTACCATAGCGGGGAGTTACAATGAGCAGTTCTTC
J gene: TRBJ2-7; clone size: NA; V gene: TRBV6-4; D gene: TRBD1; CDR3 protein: CAWDSSYEQYF; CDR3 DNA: TGTGCTTGGGACAGCTCCTACGAGCAGTACTTC
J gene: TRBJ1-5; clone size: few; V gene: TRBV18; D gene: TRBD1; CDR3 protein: CASSADRGGQPQHF; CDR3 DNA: TGTGCCAGCTCCGCGGACAGGGGGGGCCAGCCCCAGCATTTT
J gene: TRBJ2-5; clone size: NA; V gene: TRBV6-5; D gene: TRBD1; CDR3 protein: CASRMGQIKTQYF; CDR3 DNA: TGTGCCAGCAGAATGGGACAGATAAAGACCCAGTACTTC
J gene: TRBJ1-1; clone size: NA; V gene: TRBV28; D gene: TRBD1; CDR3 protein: CASTPTTGPLGTEAFF; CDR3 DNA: TGTGCCAGCACCCCAACGACAGGGCCTTTGGGGACTGAAGCTTTCTTT
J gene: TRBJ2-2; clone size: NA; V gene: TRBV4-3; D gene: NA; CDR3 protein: CASSHESGRWVPGELFF; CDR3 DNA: TGCGCCAGCAGCCATGAATCTGGGAGGTGGGTTCCCGGGGAGCTGTTTTTT
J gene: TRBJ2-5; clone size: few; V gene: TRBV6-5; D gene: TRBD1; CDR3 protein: CASSRGRGETQYF; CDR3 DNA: TGTGCCAGCAGTAGGGGGCGCGGTGAGACCCAGTACTTC
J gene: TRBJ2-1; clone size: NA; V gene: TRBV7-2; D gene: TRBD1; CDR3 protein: CASSLGGQGYNEQFF; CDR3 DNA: TGTGCCAGCAGCTTAGGAGGACAGGGGTACAATGAGCAGTTCTTC
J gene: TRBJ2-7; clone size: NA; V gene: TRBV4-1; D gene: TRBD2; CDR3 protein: CASSKIAGETYEQYF; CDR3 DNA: TGCGCCAGCAGTAAAATAGCGGGAGAAACCTACGAGCAGTACTTC
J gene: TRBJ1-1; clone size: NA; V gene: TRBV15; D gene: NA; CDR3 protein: CATSSGIRGNAEAFF; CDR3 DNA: TGTGCCACCAGCAGTGGGATCAGGGGAAACGCTGAAGCTTTCTTT
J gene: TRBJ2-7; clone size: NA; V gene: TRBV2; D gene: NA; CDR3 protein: CASSHKGDGVHEQYF; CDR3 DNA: TGTGCCAGCAGCCATAAGGGGGACGGGGTACACGAGCAGTACTTC
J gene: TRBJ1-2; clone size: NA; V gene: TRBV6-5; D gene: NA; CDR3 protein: CASSYATGRNGYTF; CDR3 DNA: TGTGCCAGCAGTTACGCCACAGGCAGAAATGGCTACACCTTC
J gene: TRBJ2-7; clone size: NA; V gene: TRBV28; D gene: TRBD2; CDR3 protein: CASSRTSGFSSYEQYF; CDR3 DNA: TGTGCCAGCAGTCGGACTAGCGGGTTTAGCTCCTACGAGCAGTACTTC
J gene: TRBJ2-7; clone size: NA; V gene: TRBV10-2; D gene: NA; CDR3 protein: CASSEPLDEQYF; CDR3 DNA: TGCGCCAGCAGTGAGCCCCTAGACGAGCAGTACTTC
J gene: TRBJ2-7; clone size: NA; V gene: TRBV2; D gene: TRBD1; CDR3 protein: CASNGQGAYEQYF; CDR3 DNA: TGTGCCAGCAACGGACAGGGGGCCTACGAGCAGTACTTC
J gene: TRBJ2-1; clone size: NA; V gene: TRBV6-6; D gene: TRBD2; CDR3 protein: CASSPRERNNEQFF; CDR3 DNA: TGTGCCAGCAGTCCGCGGGAGCGCAACAATGAGCAGTTCTTC
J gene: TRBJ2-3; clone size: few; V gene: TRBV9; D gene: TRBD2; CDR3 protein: CASSPRLAGGDTQYF; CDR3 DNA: TGTGCCAGCAGCCCCCGACTAGCGGGGGGGGATACGCAGTATTTT
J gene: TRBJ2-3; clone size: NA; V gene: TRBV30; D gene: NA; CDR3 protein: CAWGRWDTQYF; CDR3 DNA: TGTGCCTGGGGCAGATGGGATACGCAGTATTTT
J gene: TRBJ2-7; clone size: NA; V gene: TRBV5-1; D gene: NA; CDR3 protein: CASSSQGYEQYF; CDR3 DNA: TGCGCCAGCAGCTCGCAGGGTTACGAGCAGTACTTC
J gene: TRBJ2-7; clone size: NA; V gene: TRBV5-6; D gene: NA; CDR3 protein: CASSLGRQGAYEQYF; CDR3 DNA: TGTGCCAGCAGCTTGGGTCGTCAGGGTGCCTACGAGCAGTACTTC
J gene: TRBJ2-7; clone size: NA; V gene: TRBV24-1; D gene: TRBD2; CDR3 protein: CATSDQTGLAGGPINEQYF; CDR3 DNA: TGTGCCACCAGTGATCAGACGGGACTAGCGGGAGGGCCGATCAACGAGCAGTACTTC
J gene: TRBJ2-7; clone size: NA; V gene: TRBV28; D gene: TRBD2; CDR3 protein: CASRTSGDEQYF; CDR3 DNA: TGTGCCAGCCGGACTAGCGGGGACGAGCAGTACTTC
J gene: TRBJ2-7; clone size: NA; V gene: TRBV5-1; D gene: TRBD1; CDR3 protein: CASSLGQGRNEQYF; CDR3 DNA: TGCGCCAGCAGCTTGGGACAGGGGAGGAACGAGCAGTACTTC
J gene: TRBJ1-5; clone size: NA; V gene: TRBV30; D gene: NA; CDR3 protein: CAWSVPTGHSNQPQHF; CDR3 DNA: TGTGCCTGGAGTGTACCCACAGGGCATAGCAATCAGCCCCAGCATTTT
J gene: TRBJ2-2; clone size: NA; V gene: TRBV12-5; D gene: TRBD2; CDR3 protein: CASGGAAGELFF; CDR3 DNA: TGTGCCTCGGGGGGGGCAGCCGGGGAGCTGTTTTTT
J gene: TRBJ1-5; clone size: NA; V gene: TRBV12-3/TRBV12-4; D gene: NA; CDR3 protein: CASRRTGNQPQHF; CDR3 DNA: TGTGCCAGCAGGCGGACAGGCAATCAGCCCCAGCATTTT
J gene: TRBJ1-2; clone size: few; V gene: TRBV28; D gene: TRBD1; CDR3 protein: CASSPSGTGSSYGYTF; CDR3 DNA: TGTGCCAGCAGCCCGTCCGGGACAGGGAGTTCCTATGGCTACACCTTC
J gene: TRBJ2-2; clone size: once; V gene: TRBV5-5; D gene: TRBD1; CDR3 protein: CASSWRTGTGTGELFF; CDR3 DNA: TGTGCCAGCAGCTGGAGGACAGGGACGGGCACCGGGGAGCTGTTTTTT
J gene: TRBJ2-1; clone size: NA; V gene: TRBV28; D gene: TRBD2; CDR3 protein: CASSPAGGYNEQFF; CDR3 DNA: TGTGCCAGCAGCCCCGCGGGGGGTTACAATGAGCAGTTCTTC
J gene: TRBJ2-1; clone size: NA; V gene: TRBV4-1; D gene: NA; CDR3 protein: CASSQVPAWGDSSYNEQFF; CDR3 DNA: TGCGCCAGCAGCCAAGTTCCCGCGTGGGGGGACAGCTCCTACAATGAGCAGTTCTTC
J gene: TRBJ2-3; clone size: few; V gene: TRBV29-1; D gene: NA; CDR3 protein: CSVAPEPRVATDTQYF; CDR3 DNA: TGCAGCGTTGCCCCGGAGCCGAGGGTCGCCACAGATACGCAGTATTTT
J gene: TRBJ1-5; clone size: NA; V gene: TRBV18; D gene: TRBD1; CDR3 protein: CASSRTGHSNQPQHF; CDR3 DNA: TGTGCCAGCTCACGGACAGGACATAGCAATCAGCCCCAGCATTTT
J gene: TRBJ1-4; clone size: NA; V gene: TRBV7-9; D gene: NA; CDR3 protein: CASSLEQNEKLFF; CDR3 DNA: TGTGCCAGCAGCTTAGAACAGAATGAAAAACTGTTTTTT
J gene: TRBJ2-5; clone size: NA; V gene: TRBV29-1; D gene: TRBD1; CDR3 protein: CSVHPGGEETQYF; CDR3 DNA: TGCAGCGTTCATCCAGGGGGCGAAGAGACCCAGTACTTC
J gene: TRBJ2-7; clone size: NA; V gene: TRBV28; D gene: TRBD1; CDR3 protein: CASSHTGTGTYEQYF; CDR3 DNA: TGTGCCAGCAGCCATACCGGGACAGGGACTTACGAGCAGTACTTC
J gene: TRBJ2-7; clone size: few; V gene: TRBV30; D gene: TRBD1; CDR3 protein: CAWVGQGNYEQYF; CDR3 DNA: TGTGCCTGGGTGGGACAGGGGAATTACGAGCAGTACTTC
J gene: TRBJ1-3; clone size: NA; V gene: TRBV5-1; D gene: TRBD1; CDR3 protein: CASSLDRADGNTIYF; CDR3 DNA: TGCGCCAGCAGCCTGGACAGGGCGGACGGAAACACCATATATTTT
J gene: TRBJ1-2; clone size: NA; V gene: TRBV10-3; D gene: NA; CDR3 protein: CAISEMGGALSSGYTF; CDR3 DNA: TGTGCCATCAGTGAGATGGGAGGGGCCCTCTCTAGTGGCTACACCTTC
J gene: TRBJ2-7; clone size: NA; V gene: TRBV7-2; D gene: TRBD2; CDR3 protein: CASRLGGDLYEQYF; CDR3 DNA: TGTGCCAGCCGATTGGGGGGGGACCTATACGAGCAGTACTTC
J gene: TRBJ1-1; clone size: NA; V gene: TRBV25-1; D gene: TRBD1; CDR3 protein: CASNGTVLTLNTEAFF; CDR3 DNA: TGTGCCAGCAACGGGACAGTTCTCACTTTGAACACTGAAGCTTTCTTT
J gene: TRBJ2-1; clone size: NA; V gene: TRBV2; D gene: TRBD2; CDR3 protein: CASTKLAGVSYNEQFF; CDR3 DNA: TGTGCCAGCACCAAACTAGCGGGAGTGTCCTACAATGAGCAGTTCTTC
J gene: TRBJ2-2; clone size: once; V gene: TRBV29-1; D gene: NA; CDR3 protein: CSVGGPGELFF; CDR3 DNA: TGCAGCGTTGGAGGGCCCGGGGAGCTGTTTTTT
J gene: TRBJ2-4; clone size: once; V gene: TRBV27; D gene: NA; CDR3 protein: CASSLSEVGGRNIQYF; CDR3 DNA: TGTGCCAGCAGTTTATCCGAGGTCGGGGGAAGAAACATTCAGTACTTC
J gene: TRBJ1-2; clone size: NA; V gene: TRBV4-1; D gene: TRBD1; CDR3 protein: CASSQGGTGGDYGYTF; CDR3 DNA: TGCGCCAGCAGCCAAGGGGGGACAGGGGGCGACTATGGCTACACCTTC
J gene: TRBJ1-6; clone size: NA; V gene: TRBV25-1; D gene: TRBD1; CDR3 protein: CASSGDRGRNNSPLHF; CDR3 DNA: TGTGCCAGCAGTGGGGACAGGGGGCGGAATAATTCACCCCTCCACTTT
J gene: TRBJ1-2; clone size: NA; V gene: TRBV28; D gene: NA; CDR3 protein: CASSFRGVAYGYTF; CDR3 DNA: TGTGCCAGCAGTTTCAGGGGAGTAGCTTATGGCTACACCTTC
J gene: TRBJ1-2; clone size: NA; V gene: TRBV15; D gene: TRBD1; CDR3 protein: CATSRGTGQANYGYTF; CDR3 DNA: TGTGCCACCAGCAGAGGCACTGGACAGGCTAACTATGGCTACACCTTC
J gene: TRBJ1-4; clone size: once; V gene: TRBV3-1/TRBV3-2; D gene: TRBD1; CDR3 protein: CASSQRQGEEKLFF; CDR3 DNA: TGTGCCAGCAGCCAGCGACAGGGGGAAGAAAAACTGTTTTTT
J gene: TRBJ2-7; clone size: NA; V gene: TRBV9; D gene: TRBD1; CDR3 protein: CASSLTGVSYEQYF; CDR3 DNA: TGTGCCAGCAGCCTCACAGGGGTCTCCTACGAGCAGTACTTC